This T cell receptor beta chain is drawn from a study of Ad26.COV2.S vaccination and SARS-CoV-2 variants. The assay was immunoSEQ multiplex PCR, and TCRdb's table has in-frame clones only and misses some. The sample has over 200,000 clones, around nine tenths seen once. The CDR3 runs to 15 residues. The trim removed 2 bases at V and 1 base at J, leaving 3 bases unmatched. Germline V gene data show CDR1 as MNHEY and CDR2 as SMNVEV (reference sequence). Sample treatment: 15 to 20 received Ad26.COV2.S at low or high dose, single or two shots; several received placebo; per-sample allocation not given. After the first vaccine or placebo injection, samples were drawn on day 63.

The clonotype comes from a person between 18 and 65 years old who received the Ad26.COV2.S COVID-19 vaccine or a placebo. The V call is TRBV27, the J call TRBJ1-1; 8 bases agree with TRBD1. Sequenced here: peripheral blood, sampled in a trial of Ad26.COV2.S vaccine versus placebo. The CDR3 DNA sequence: TGTGCCAGCAGTTTAATTGGGACAGGGAACACTGAAGCTTTCTTT. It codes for CASSLIGTGNTEAFF.